The 4 T cell receptor beta chains listed next were all sequenced from one sample in a study of blood T cell repertoires in COVID-19 (dated by TCRdb to 2018 to 2021). The receptor library was made with the immunoSEQ multiplex PCR assay. As stored in TCRdb, this immuneACCESS dataset retains in-frame rearrangements with V and J assigned. A fraction of the clones does not appear; measured against another copy, unresolved V genes explain less than half of the discrepancy, and the remainder lacks a known reason. The sample contains 150,000 or so clones, about three quarters of them found a single time. The ten largest clones take up 2.5% to 3% of the sample. The sequenced sample was PBMCs or T cells enriched from blood (not recorded which). Every receptor here comes from a woman aged 45-60 years who had recovered from COVID-19.

V gene TRBV5-4 combines with J gene TRBJ1-1; D unclear. Per germline, CDR1 SGHNT and CDR2 YYREEE (reference sequence). V lost 0 bases to trimming and J lost 7 bases, with 13 bases between them. The CDR3 covers 14 residues. The CDR3 loop reads CASSLAPITGEAFF. CDR3 nucleotide sequence: TGTGCCAGCAGCTTGGCCCCTATCACTGGTGAAGCTTTCTTT.

This clone was recorded only once. The rearrangement joins TRBV12-3 or TRBV12-4 to TRBJ2-5; maybe TRBD2 (7 bases). The CDR3 runs to 13 residues. Trimming left V 5 bases short and J 2 bases short, with 9 bases between. DNA of the CDR3: TGTGCCAGCAGTAGGGGGGGACAAGAGACCCAGTACTTC. This translates into CASSRGGQETQYF.

This sequence joins TRBV7-8 and TRBJ1-5; D is unresolved. The CDR3 spans 14 residues. V lost 1 base and J 7 bases, leaving 11 bases between the germline ends. CDR1 and CDR2 (germline): SGHVS, FQNEAQ. In DNA form, the CDR3 reads TGTGCCAGCAGCTTAGATTGGGGAGGCCAGCCCCAGCATTTT. It codes for CASSLDWGGQPQHF.

As concerns this clone: Since a much larger clone is just one base distant, this may be a read error. The chain combines TRBV27 with TRBJ1-5; D may be TRBD1 (6 bases). V shed 5 bases and J shed 3 bases, with 11 bases lying between them. This CDR3 spans 14 amino acids. Germline loops: CDR1 MNHEY, CDR2 SMNVEV (reference sequence). The CDR3, as DNA: TGTGCCAGCAGTCCTGGACAGCTCAATCAGCCCCAGCATTTT. This encodes CASSPGQLNQPQHF.